This T cell receptor beta chain is drawn from a study of T-cell reconstitution after alpha-beta-depleted transplantation in children. The TCRbeta library was prepared with unique molecular identifiers. Using its own MiXCR run on the PCR reads, TCRdb lists one record per CDR3 protein. This sample yields 450,000 to 600,000 distinct CDR3 sequences, of which approximately 29% are seen a single time; less than 2.5% belongs to the top ten. V shed 3 bases and J 1 base; nucleotides not matched to a gene: 6. The CDR3 extends over 16 amino acids. In germline, CDR1 is LGHNA, CDR2 YNFKEQ. This clonotype was seen just once.

This TCR was sampled from a human donor who donated a stem cell graft to a child with aplastic anemia. The genes are TRBV4-2 and TRBJ2-3; the match to TRBD2 covers 8 bases. The starting material was PBMCs from the stem cell graft donor, obtained from the stem cell graft. As DNA, the CDR3 is TGTGCCAGCAGCCACCTGGGACTAGAGGGCACAGATACGCAGTATTTT. It specifies CASSHLGLEGTDTQYF.